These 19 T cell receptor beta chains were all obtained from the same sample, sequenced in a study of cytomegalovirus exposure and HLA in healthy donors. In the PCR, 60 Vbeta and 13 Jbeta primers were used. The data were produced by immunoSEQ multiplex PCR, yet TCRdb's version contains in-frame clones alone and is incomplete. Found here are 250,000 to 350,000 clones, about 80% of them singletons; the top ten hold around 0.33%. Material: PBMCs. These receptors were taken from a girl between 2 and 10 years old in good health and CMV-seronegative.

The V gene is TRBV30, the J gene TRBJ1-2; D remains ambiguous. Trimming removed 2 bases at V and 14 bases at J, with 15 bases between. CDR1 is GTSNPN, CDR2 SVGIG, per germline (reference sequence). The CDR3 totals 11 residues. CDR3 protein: CAWSPRVSRTF. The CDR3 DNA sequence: TGTGCCTGGAGTCCCCGGGTAAGTAGGACCTTC.

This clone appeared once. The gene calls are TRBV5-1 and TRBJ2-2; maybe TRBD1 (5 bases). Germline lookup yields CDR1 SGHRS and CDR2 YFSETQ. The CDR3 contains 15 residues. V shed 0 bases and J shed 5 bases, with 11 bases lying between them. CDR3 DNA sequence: TGCGCCAGCAGCTTGGTCGACGCAGGGACCGGGGAGCTGTTTTTT. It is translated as CASSLVDAGTGELFF. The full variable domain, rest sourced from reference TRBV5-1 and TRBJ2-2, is KAGVTQTPRYLIKTRGQQVTLSCSPISGHRSVSWYQQTPGQGLQFLFEYFSETQRNKGNFPGRFSGRQFSNSRSEMNVSTLELGDSALYLCASSLVDAGTGELFFGEGSRLTVL.

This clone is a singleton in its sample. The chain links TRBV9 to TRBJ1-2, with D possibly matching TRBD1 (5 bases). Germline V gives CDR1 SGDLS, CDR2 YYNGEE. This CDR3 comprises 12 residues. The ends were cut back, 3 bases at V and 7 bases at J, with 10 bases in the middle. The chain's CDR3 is CASSAGGFGYTF. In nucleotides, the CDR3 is TGTGCCAGCAGCGCCGGGGGGTTTGGCTACACCTTC.

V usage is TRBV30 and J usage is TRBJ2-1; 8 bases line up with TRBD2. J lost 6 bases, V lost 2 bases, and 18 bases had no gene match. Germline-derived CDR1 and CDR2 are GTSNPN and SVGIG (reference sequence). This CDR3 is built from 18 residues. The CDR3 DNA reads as TGTGCCTGGAGTCCCCCTCGGCTAACCGGGACTAGACTCAATGAGCAGTTCTTC. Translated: CAWSPPRLTGTRLNEQFF.

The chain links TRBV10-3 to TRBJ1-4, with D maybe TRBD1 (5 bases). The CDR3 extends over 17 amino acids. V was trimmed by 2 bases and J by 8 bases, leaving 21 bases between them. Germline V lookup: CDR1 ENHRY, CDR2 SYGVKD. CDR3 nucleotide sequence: TGTGCCATCAGTGAGGTGCAGGGAGGAGGAAGGAGGGAAAAACTGTTTTTT. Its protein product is CAISEVQGGGRREKLFF.

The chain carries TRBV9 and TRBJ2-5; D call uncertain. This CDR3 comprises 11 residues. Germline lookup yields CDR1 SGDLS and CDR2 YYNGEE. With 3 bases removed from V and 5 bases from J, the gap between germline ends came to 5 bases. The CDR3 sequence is CASSARETQYF. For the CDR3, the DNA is TGTGCCAGCAGCGCGAGGGAGACCCAGTACTTC.

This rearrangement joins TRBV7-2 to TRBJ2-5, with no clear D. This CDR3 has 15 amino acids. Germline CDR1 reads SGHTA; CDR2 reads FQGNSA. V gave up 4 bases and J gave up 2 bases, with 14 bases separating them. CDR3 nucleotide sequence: TGTGCCAGCAGCTCCCCTTTCGTGGAGCAAGAGACCCAGTACTTC. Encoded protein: CASSSPFVEQETQYF.

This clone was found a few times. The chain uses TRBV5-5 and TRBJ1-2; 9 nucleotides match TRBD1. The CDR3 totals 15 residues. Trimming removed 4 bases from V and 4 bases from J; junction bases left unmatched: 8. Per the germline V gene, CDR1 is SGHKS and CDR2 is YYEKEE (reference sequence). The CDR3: CASSPRVTGGYGYTF. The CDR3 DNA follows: TGTGCCAGCAGCCCCAGGGTGACAGGGGGCTATGGCTACACCTTC.

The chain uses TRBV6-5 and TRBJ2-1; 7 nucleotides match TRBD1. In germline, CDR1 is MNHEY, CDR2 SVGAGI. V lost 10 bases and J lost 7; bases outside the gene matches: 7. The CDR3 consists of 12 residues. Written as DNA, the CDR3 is TGTGCCACCTTCGACAGGGCGAATGAGCAGTTCTTC. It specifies CATFDRANEQFF.

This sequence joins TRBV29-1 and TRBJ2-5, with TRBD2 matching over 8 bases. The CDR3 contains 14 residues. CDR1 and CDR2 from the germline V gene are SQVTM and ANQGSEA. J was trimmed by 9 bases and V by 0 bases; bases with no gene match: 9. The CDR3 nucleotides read TGCAGCGTTGAAGAACGGGGGGGTACGGGGCCCCAGTACTTC. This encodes CSVEERGGTGPQYF.

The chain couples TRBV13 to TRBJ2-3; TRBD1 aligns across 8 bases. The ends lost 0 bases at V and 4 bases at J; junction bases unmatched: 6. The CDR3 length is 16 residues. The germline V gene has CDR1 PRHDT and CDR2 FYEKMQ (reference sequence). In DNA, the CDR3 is TGTGCCAGCAGCTTAGGTGGCAGGGGGCCAGCAGATACGCAGTATTTT. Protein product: CASSLGGRGPADTQYF.

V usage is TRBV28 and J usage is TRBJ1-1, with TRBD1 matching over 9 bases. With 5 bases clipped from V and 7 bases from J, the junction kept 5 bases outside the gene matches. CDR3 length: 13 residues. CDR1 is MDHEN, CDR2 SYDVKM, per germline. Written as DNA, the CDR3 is TGTGCCAGCAGTCCCGGGACAGGGTTTGAAGCTTTCTTT. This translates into CASSPGTGFEAFF.

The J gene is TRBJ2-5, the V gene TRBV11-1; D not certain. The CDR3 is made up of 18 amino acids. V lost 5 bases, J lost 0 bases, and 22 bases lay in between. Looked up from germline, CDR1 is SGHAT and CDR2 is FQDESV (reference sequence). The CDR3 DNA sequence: TGTGCCAGCAGCCCATCCCGCCCGCTCACCACACACCAAGAGACCCAGTACTTC. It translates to CASSPSRPLTTHQETQYF.

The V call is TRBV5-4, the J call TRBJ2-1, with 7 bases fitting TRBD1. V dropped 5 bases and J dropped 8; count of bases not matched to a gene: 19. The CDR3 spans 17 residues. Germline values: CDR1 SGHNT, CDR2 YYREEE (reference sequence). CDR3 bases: TGTGCCAGCAGTACACACAGGGGCCTCCGATCTTCTTATGAGCAGTTCTTC. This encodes CASSTHRGLRSSYEQFF.

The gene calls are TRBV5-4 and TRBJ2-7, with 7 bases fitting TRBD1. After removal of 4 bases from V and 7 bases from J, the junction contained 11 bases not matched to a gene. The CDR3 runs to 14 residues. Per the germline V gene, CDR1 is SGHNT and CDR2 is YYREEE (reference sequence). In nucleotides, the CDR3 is TGTGCCAGCAGCGCAGACAGGGAGAGGAAGGAGCAGTACTTC. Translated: CASSADRERKEQYF.

This CDR3 is CASSRDRVHTEAFF. The CDR3 bases are TGTGCCAGCAGTCGTGACAGGGTGCACACTGAAGCTTTCTTT. The V and J genes are TRBV9 and TRBJ1-1; TRBD1 aligns across 7 bases. This CDR3 is 14 amino acids long. Trimming at V came to 5 bases and at J to 3 bases, leaving 7 bases not matched to a gene. Per germline, CDR1 SGDLS and CDR2 YYNGEE. Full variable domain (outside the CDR3, taken from reference TRBV9 and TRBJ1-1): DSGVTQTPKHLITATGQRVTLRCSPRSGDLSVYWYQQSLDQGLQFLIQYYNGEERAKGNILERFSAQQFPDLHSELNLSSLELGDSALYFCASSRDRVHTEAFFGQGTRLTVV.

The CDR3 protein is CASTSLGQRYGYTF. The CDR3 bases are TGTGCCAGCACCTCGTTAGGACAGCGCTATGGCTACACCTTC. V is TRBV7-9 and J is TRBJ1-2; TRBD1 might be the D (6 bases). Trimming cost V 7 bases and J 4 bases, with 16 bases left between them. This CDR3 is built from 14 residues. Germline V gene sequence: CDR1 SEHNR, CDR2 FQNEAQ (reference sequence).

CDR3 residues: CASSQGTGFYEQYF. Here the CDR3 DNA reads TGCGCCAGCAGCCAAGGGACAGGGTTCTACGAGCAGTACTTC. The chain recombines TRBV4-1 with TRBJ2-7, with 8 positions matching TRBD1. The CDR3 has 14 amino acids. The germline gives CDR1 MGHRA, CDR2 YSYEKL. The ends lost 1 base at V and 3 bases at J; junction bases unmatched: 2.

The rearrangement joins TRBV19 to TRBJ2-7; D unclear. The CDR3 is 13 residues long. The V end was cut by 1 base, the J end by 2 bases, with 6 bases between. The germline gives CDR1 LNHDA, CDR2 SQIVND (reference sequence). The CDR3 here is CASSIGPAYEQYF. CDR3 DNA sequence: TGTGCCAGTAGTATAGGTCCCGCCTACGAGCAGTACTTC.